This T cell receptor (beta chain) was retrieved from a study of regulatory T cells in long-lasting Graves disease. On the study more broadly: Positivity for TSH receptor antibodies plus over 5 years of antithyroid drugs meant persistent Graves' disease.

To make TCR beta libraries, researchers used iRepertoire HTBI primers and Arm-PCR of CDR3 regions. TCRdb redid the calling of the multiplex PCR reads with MiXCR, one entry per CDR3 protein. The table includes 700,000 or so distinct CDR3 sequences, about 30% detected once. Time point in this sample: persistent/refractory GD, antithyroid drugs over 5 years with positive TRAb. With RNA extracted from PBMCs as input, the TCR library was made. This CDR3 is built from 15 residues. V was clipped by 6 bases and J by 0 bases; unmatched bases: 6. Germline V gives CDR1 SEHNR, CDR2 FQNEAQ (reference sequence). Sequencing was performed on peripheral blood mononuclear cells (PBMCs), taken when the disease was refractory, from a patient treated with antithyroid drugs. The chain carries TRBV7-9 and TRBJ1-1; 8 bases line up with TRBD1. This clonotype originated in a female donor with Graves disease. The CDR3: CASRPAGGVNTEAFF. CDR3 DNA sequence: TGTGCCAGCAGACCGGCAGGGGGCGTGAACACTGAAGCTTTCTTT.